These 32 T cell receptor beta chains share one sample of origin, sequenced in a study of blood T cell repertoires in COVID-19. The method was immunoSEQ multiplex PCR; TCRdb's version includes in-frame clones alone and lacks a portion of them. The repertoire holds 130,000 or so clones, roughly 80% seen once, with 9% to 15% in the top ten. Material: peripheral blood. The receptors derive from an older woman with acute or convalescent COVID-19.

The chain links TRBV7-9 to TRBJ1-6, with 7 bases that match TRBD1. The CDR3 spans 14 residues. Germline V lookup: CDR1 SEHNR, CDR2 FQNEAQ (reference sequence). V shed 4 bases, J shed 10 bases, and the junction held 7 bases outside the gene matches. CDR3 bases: TGTGCCAGCAGCTCAGGGGGAAAGGAGTCACCCCTCCACTTT. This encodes CASSSGGKESPLHF.

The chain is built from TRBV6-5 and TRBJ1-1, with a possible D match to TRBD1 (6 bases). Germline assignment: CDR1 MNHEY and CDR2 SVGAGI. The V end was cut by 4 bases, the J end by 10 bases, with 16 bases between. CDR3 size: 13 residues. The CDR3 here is CASSSRDARGAFF. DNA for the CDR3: TGTGCCAGCAGTTCCCGGGACGCCAGGGGAGCTTTCTTT.

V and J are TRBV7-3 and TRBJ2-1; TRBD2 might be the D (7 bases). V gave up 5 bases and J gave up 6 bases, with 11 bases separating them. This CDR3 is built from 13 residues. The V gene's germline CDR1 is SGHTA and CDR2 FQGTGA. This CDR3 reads CASSLGGGNEQFF. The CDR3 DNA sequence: TGTGCCAGCAGCCTGGGAGGGGGCAATGAGCAGTTCTTC.

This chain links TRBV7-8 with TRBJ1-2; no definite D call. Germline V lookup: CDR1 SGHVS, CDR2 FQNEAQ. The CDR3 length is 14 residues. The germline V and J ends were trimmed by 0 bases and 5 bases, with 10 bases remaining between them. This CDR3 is CASSLAGEYYGYTF. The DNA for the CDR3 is TGTGCCAGCAGCTTAGCCGGGGAGTATTATGGCTACACCTTC.

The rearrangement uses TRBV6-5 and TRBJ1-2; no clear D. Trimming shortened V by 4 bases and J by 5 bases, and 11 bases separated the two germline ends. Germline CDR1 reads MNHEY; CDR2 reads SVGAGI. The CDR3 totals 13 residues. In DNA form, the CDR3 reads TGTGCCAGCAGTTTTGACACAACTTATGGCTACACCTTC. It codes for CASSFDTTYGYTF.

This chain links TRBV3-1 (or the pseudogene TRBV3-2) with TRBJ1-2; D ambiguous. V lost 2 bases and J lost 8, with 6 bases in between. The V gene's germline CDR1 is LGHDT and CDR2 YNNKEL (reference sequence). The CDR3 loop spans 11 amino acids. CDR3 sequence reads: CASSQMRGYTF. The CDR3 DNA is TGTGCCAGCAGCCAAATGAGAGGCTACACCTTC.

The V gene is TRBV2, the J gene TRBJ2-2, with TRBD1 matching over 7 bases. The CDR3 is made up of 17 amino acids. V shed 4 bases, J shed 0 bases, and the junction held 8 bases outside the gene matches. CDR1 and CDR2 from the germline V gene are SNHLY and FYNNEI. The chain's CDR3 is CASSVMGQGANTGELFF. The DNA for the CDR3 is TGTGCCAGCAGTGTTATGGGCCAGGGGGCGAACACCGGGGAGCTGTTTTTT.

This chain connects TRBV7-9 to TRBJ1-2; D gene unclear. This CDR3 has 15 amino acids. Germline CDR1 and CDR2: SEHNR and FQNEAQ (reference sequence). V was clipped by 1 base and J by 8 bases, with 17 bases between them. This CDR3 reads CASSLGPRGGSGYTF. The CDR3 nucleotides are TGTGCCAGCAGCTTAGGACCCCGGGGAGGGAGCGGCTACACCTTC.

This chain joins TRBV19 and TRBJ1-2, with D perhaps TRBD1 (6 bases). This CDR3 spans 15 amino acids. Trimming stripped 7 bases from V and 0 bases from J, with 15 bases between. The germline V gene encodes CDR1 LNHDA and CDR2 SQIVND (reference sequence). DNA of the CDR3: TGTGCCAGTACCTCCCAGACAGGATCTAACTATGGCTACACCTTC. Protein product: CASTSQTGSNYGYTF.

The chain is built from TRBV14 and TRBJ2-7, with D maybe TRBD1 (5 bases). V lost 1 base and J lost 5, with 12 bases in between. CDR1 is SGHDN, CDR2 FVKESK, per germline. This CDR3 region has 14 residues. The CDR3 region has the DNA TGTGCCAGCAGCCAAGGGGCAGGGTATCACGAGCAGTACGTC. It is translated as CASSQGAGYHEQYV.

The CDR3 spells CASSEGRDRFDNEQFF. The CDR3 nucleotides read TGTGCCAGCAGTGAGGGGCGGGACAGGTTTGACAATGAGCAGTTCTTC. The chain recombines TRBV2 with TRBJ2-1; 8 bases are a match to TRBD1. From germline, CDR1 is SNHLY and CDR2 FYNNEI. This CDR3 is 16 amino acids long. The V segment lost 3 bases and the J segment 5 bases; nucleotides outside the gene matches: 9. Complete variable domain (other parts from reference TRBV2 and TRBJ2-1): EPEVTQTPSHQVTQMGQEVILRCVPISNHLYFYWYRQILGQKVEFLVSFYNNEISEKSEIFDDQFSVERPDGSNFTLKIRSTKLEDSAMYFCASSEGRDRFDNEQFFGPGTRLTVL.

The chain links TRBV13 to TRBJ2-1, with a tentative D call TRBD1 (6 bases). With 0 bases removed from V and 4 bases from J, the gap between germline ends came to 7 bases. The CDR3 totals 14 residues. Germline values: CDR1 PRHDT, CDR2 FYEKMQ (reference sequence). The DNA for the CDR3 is TGTGCCAGCAGCTTAGGGCAGGGGTACAATGAGCAGTTCTTC. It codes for CASSLGQGYNEQFF.

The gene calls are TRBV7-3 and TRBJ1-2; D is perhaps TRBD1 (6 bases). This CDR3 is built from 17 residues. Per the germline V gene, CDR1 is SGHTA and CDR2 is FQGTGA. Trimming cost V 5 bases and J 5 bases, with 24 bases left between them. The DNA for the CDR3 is TGTGCCAGCAGCCAACGACAGGCGACGCAACCCTCTTATGGCTACACCTTC. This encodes CASSQRQATQPSYGYTF.

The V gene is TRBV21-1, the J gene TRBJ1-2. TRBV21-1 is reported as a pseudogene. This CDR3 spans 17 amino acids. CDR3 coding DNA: TGTGCCAGCAGCAATCAGCGCCTTTTCACGACGTTGCGACCATACACCTTC. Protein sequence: CASSNQRLFTTLRPYTF.

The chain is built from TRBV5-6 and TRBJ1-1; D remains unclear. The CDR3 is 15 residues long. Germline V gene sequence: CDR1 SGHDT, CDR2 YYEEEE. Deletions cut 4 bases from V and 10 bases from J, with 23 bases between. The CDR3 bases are TGTGCCAGCAGCCCCGTGGGCGATACTGCAAACGGAGCTTTCTTT. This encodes CASSPVGDTANGAFF.

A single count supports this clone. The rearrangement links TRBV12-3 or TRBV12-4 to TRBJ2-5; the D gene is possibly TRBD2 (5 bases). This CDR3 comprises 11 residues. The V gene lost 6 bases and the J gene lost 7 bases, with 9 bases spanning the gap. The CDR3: CASSPGGTQYF. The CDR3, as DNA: TGTGCCAGCAGCCCAGGAGGGACCCAGTACTTC.

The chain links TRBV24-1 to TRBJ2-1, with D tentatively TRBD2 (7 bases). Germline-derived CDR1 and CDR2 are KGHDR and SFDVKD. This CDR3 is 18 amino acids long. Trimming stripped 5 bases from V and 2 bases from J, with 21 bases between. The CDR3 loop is CATSGGGLGPSPYNEQFF. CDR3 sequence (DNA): TGTGCCACCAGTGGGGGGGGCTTAGGACCGAGTCCCTACAATGAGCAGTTCTTC.

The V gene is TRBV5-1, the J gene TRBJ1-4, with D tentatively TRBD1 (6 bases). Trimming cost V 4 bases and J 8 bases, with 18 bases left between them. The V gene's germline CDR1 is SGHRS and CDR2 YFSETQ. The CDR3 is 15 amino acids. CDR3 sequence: CASSVTGLVDEKLFF. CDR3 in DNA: TGCGCCAGCAGCGTCACAGGGCTTGTTGACGAAAAACTGTTTTTT.

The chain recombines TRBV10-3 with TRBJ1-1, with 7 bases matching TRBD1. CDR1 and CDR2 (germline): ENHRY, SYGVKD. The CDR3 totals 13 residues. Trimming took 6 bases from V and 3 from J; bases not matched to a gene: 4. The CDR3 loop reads CAIRPGQYTEAFF. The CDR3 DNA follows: TGTGCCATCAGACCGGGACAGTACACTGAAGCTTTCTTT.

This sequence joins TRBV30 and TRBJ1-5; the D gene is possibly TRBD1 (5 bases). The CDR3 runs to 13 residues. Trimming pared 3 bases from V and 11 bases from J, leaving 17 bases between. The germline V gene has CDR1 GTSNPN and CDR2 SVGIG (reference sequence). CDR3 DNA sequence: TGTGCCTGGAGCTCAGGGTCCCCATGGTCCCAGCATTTT. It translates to CAWSSGSPWSQHF.

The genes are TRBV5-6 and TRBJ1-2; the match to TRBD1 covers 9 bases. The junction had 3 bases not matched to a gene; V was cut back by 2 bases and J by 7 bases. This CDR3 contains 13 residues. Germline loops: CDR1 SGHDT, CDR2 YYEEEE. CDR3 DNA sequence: TGTGCCAGCAGCTTACAGGGGGCCGGTGGCTACACCTTC. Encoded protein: CASSLQGAGGYTF.

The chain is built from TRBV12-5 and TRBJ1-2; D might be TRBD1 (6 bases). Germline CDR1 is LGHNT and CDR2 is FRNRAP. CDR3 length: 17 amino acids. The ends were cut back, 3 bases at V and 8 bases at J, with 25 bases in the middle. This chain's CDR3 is CASGFVGTLSLTGGYTF. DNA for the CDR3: TGTGCTAGTGGTTTCGTCGGGACACTCTCTCTGACTGGGGGCTACACCTTC.

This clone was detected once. CDR3 loop: CAISAGGPPSYNEQFF. In nucleotides, the CDR3 is TGTGCCATCAGTGCGGGGGGACCACCATCCTACAATGAGCAGTTCTTC. The chain has TRBV10-3 and TRBJ2-1, with 7 bases fitting TRBD2. J was trimmed by 1 base and V by 4 bases; bases with no gene match: 7. Germline loops: CDR1 ENHRY, CDR2 SYGVKD. The CDR3 spans 16 residues.

The CDR3 sequence is CASSSSGPRYF. The CDR3 coding sequence is TGTGCCAGCAGCTCCAGCGGGCCTCGGTATTTT. The chain uses TRBV5-6 and TRBJ2-3, with D perhaps matching TRBD2 (6 bases). The CDR3 is made up of 11 amino acids. The germline V and J ends were trimmed by 3 bases and 14 bases, with 13 bases remaining between them. Looked up from germline, CDR1 is SGHDT and CDR2 is YYEEEE.

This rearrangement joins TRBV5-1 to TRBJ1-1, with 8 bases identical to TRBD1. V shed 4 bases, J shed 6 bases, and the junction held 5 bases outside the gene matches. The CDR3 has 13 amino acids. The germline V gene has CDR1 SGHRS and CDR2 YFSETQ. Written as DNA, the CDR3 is TGCGCCAGCAGCGCCGGACAGGGCCCTGAAGCTTTCTTT. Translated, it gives CASSAGQGPEAFF.

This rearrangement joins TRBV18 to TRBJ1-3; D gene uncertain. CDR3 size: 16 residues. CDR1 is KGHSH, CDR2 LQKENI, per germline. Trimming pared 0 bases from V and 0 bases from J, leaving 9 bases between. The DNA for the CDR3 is TGTGCCAGCTCACCACCGGTGACACTCTCTGGAAACACCATATATTTT. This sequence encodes CASSPPVTLSGNTIYF.

CDR3 sequence: CASSIRGGLRQETQYF. In DNA form, the CDR3 reads TGTGCCAGTAGTATACGGGGGGGGCTGAGGCAAGAGACCCAGTACTTC. This chain joins TRBV19 and TRBJ2-5; 8 bases align to TRBD2. From germline, CDR1 is LNHDA and CDR2 SQIVND (reference sequence). The CDR3 totals 16 residues. The ends lost 2 bases at V and 2 bases at J; junction bases unmatched: 7.

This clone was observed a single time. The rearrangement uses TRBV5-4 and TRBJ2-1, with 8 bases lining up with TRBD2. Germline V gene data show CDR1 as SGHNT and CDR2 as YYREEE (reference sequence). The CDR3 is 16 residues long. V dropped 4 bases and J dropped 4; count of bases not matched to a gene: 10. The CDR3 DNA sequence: TGTGCCAGCAGCGACTATAATGCGGGGGGTTACAATGAGCAGTTCTTC. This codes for CASSDYNAGGYNEQFF.

CDR3 sequence reads: CASSGGGTNQPQHF. CDR3 bases: TGTGCCAGCAGTGGCGGGGGCACAAATCAGCCCCAGCATTTT. The V and J genes are TRBV6-2 or TRBV6-3 and TRBJ1-5; D is possibly TRBD1 (6 bases). The V end was cut by 5 bases, the J end by 4 bases, with 12 bases between. The CDR3 loop spans 14 amino acids. CDR1 is MNHEY and CDR2 is SVGEGT in the germline V gene.

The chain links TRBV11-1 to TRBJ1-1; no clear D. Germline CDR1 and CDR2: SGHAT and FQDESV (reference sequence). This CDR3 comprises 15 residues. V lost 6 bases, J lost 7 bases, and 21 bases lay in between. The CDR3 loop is CASRVTDVGGLEAFF. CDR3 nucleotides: TGTGCCAGCAGGGTGACCGACGTGGGAGGGCTTGAAGCTTTCTTT. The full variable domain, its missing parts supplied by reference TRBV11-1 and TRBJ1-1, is EAEVAQSPRYKITEKSQAVAFWCDPISGHATLYWYRQILGQGPELLVQFQDESVVDDSQLPKDRFSAERLKGVDSTLKIQPAELGDSAMYLCASRVTDVGGLEAFFGQGTRLTVV.

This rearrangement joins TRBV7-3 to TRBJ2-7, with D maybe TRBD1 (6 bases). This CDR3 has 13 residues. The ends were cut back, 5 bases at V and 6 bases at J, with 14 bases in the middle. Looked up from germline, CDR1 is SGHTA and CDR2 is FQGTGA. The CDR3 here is CASSPHREGEQYF. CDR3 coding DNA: TGTGCCAGCAGCCCGCACAGGGAAGGCGAGCAGTACTTC.

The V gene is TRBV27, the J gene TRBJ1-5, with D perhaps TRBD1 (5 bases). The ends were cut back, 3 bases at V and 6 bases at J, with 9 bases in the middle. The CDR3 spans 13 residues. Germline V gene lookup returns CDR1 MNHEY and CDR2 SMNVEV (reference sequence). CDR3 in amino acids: CASSLGGGQPQHF. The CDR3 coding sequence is TGTGCCAGCAGTTTGGGGGGAGGTCAGCCCCAGCATTTT.